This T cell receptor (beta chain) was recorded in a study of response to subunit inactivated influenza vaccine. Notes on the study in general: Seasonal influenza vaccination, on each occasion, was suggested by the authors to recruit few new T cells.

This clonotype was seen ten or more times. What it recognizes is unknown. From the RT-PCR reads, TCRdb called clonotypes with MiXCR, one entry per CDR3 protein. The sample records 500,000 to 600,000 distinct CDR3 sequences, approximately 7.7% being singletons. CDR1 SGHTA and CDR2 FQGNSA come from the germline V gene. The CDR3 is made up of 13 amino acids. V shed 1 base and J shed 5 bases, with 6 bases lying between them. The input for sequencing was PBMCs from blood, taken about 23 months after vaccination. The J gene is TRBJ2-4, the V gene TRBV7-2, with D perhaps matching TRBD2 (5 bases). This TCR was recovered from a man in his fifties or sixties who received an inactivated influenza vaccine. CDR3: CASSLGRENIQYF. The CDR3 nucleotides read TGTGCCAGCAGCTTAGGGCGGGAAAACATTCAGTACTTC.